The rows below give T cell receptor beta chains drawn from one sample of a study of healthy donors' naive CD4 and CD8 T cells. Each CDR3 protein is one row after TCRdb ran MiXCR on the reads. The sample has 180,000 or so distinct CDR3 sequences, 65% to 75% seen once; the top ten hold more than 2%. Specimen: naive CD4+ and CD8+ T cells sorted from blood, pooled from several donors. These receptor sequences come from a pool of human donors in good health; the sample pools cells from several healthy donors. Both conserved end residues are part of each CDR3. Each record gives: D gene, J gene, V gene, clone size, CDR3 protein, CDR3 DNA. A D gene is named only where the DNA matches it firmly. Expanded clones are given a class, and other clones once, few, many or no size at all.

-	TRBJ1-6	TRBV27	-	CASSRGNSPLHF	TGTGCCAGCTCCCGGGGCAATTCACCCCTCCACTTT
TRBD2	TRBJ2-2	TRBV6-5	-	CASSPWSRREGDTGELFF	TGTGCCAGCAGCCCCTGGTCCCGCCGGGAGGGCGACACCGGGGAGCTGTTTTTT
-	TRBJ2-3	TRBV29-1	once	CSVDSDGTYTDTQYF	TGCAGCGTAGATTCGGACGGGACGTACACAGATACGCAGTATTTT
-	TRBJ2-3	TRBV15	-	CATSRDGGSDTQYF	TGTGCCACCAGCAGAGACGGGGGATCGGATACGCAGTATTTT
-	TRBJ1-2	TRBV30	once	CAWSSTGVYGYTF	TGTGCCTGGAGTTCTACAGGAGTCTATGGCTACACCTTC
-	TRBJ1-1	TRBV29-1	-	CSVAGQGRTEAFF	TGCAGCGTTGCGGGGCAGGGTCGCACTGAAGCTTTCTTT
TRBD2	TRBJ2-5	TRBV29-1	few	CSVETLAGVPETQYF	TGCAGCGTTGAAACCCTAGCGGGAGTCCCAGAGACCCAGTACTTC
TRBD2	TRBJ2-1	TRBV30	few	CAWSPGLAGKNEQFF	TGTGCCTGGAGTCCGGGACTAGCGGGAAAGAATGAGCAGTTCTTC
-	TRBJ1-2	TRBV6-5	few	CASSSGRSGKYGYTF	TGTGCCAGCAGTTCGGGGCGGTCAGGAAAATATGGCTACACCTTC
TRBD1	TRBJ2-7	TRBV20-1	-	CSARQGDYEQYF	TGCAGTGCTAGACAGGGGGACTACGAGCAGTACTTC
-	TRBJ2-4	TRBV29-1	-	CSVEAGAKNIQYF	TGCAGCGTTGAAGCGGGCGCCAAAAACATTCAGTACTTC
-	TRBJ2-5	TRBV24-1	-	CATSDLLGQGQETQYF	TGTGCCACCAGTGATTTGTTAGGGCAGGGACAAGAGACCCAGTACTTC
TRBD1	TRBJ1-5	TRBV29-1	-	CSVRTGWNQPQHF	TGCAGCGTTCGGACAGGGTGGAATCAGCCCCAGCATTTT
TRBD1	TRBJ1-6	TRBV20-1	-	CSASPRTGQSPLHF	TGCAGTGCTAGTCCCCGGACAGGACAGTCACCCCTCCACTTT
-	TRBJ2-3	TRBV14	few	CASSQTGPRDTDTQYF	TGTGCCAGCAGCCAGACCGGGCCCCGAGACACAGATACGCAGTATTTT
-	TRBJ1-2	TRBV7-2	-	CASSLEGDRNYGYTF	TGTGCCAGCAGCTTAGAGGGAGATCGTAACTATGGCTACACCTTC
TRBD2	TRBJ2-3	TRBV6-6	-	CASSWTSGGRDTQYF	TGTGCCAGCAGCTGGACTAGCGGGGGGAGGGATACGCAGTATTTT